This is a list of T cell receptor beta chains from one sample in a study of Ad26.COV2.S vaccination and SARS-CoV-2 variants. Assay: immunoSEQ multiplex PCR; the TCRdb copy retains only in-frame clones and omits some. Counted here are 450,000 to 550,000 clones, 89% occurring once; the ten biggest clones make up roughly 1.7%. This sample comprised peripheral blood, obtained in a trial of Ad26.COV2.S vaccine versus placebo. Receptor source: a person aged 18-60 years who received the Ad26.COV2.S COVID-19 vaccine or a placebo. The CDR3 runs from the conserved cysteine through the conserved F or W. The D gene is left open where the match is weak. The size field is filled for only some rows; it gives once, few, many or a size class.

TRBV5-1	.	.	TRBJ2-2	TGCGCCAGCAGCTTGGCGGGTGTCGACACCGGGGAGCTGTTTTTT	CASSLAGVDTGELFF
TRBV2	.	.	TRBJ1-1	TGTGCCAGCAGTGAAGGGCTAGGAGGCCTTACTGAAGCTTTCTTT	CASSEGLGGLTEAFF
TRBV15	.	.	TRBJ2-4	TGTGCCACCAGCAGAGGGGGGGACAAAAACATTCAGTACTTC	CATSRGGDKNIQYF
TRBV25-1	.	.	TRBJ1-2	TGTGCCAGCAGTCGGACGGGGTATGGCTACACCTTC	CASSRTGYGYTF
TRBV7-9	TRBD2	.	TRBJ2-3	TGTGCCAGCAGCTTAGCGGGAGGGTCAGATACGCAGTATTTT	CASSLAGGSDTQYF
TRBV7-2	.	few	TRBJ1-6	TGTGCCAGCAGCTACGGAAGGCCCTATAATTCACCCCTCCACTTT	CASSYGRPYNSPLHF
TRBV3-1/TRBV3-2	.	few	TRBJ1-6	TGTGCCAGCAGCCAAGGTAGCGTGGGGCCGCGCCAGGGACCCCTCCACTTT	CASSQGSVGPRQGPLHF
TRBV12-3/TRBV12-4	.	.	TRBJ2-1	TGTGCCAGCAGTTTTCAAGGGTACAATGAGCAGTTCTTC	CASSFQGYNEQFF
TRBV9	.	.	TRBJ2-1	TGTGCCAGCAGCGCAGGGGCCAATGAGCAGTTCTTC	CASSAGANEQFF
TRBV12-3/TRBV12-4	.	.	TRBJ1-1	TGTGCCAGCAGTCTAATACAGGGCTCTGAAGCTTTCTTT	CASSLIQGSEAFF
TRBV30	.	once	TRBJ2-2	TGTGCCTGGAGTGATGGGGGTTGGACCGGGGAGCTGTTTTTT	CAWSDGGWTGELFF
TRBV6-5	.	.	TRBJ1-1	TGTGCCAGCAGTTACAGGGGGGACACTGAAGCTTTCTTT	CASSYRGDTEAFF
TRBV18	.	.	TRBJ2-5	TGTGCCAGCTCACCAACGTCCAGGCAGGGAGAGACCCAGTACTTC	CASSPTSRQGETQYF
TRBV14	.	.	TRBJ1-2	TGTGCCAGCAGCCACCAACAAGGATCAAACTATGGCTACACCTTC	CASSHQQGSNYGYTF
TRBV14	.	once	TRBJ2-7	TGTGCCAGCAGCCAAGGGGGCTACGAGCAGTACTTC	CASSQGGYEQYF
TRBV18	.	.	TRBJ1-3	TGTGCCAGCTCATCCTGGGGACGGGCCTCTGGAAACACCATATATTTT	CASSSWGRASGNTIYF
TRBV28	TRBD1	.	TRBJ1-5	TGTGCCAGCAGTTTAACAGGGGGAAATCAGCCCCAGCATTTT	CASSLTGGNQPQHF
TRBV11-2	.	.	TRBJ1-2	TGTGCCAGCAGCTTAGGGGGCACAGGCTATGGCTACACCTTC	CASSLGGTGYGYTF